Described below is a single T cell receptor beta chain sequence and its context. This sample is drawn from a study of brain T cells in children with intractable seizures. With 8 bases clipped from V and 7 bases from J, the junction kept 11 bases outside the gene matches. The CDR3 length is 17 residues. CDR1 is MGHRA, CDR2 YSYEKL, per germline. The sequenced cases were selected for having the highest brain T cell transcript signatures. Assay: immunoSEQ multiplex PCR; the TCRdb copy retains only in-frame clones and omits some. The sample includes just under 65,000 clones, 95% to 97% of them seen just once.

The TCR sequence derives from a boy in the first two years of life with focal cortical dysplasia and intractable seizures. The V call is TRBV4-1, the J call TRBJ2-2; 15 positions agree with TRBD2. The sample in question was peripheral blood, obtained at surgery. CDR3 region: CASRSGLAGGPSGELFF. DNA of the CDR3: TGCGCCAGCCGATCTGGACTAGCGGGGGGGCCGAGCGGGGAGCTGTTTTTT.